This is a list of T cell receptor beta chains from one sample in a study of blood T cell repertoires in COVID-19. TCRdb's copy holds only in-frame clones and misses some; the assay was immunoSEQ multiplex PCR. The sample has approximately 110,000 clones; 81% are singletons. Sequences were obtained from peripheral blood. All receptors derive from an older woman with acute or convalescent COVID-19. The CDR3 runs from the conserved cysteine through the conserved F or W. Each record gives: D gene, clone size, CDR3 length, V gene, J gene, CDR3 protein, CDR3 DNA. A D gene is named only where the DNA matches it firmly. Part of the rows lack a size; the others show once, few, many or a class for expanded clones.

d_gene: TRBD1
abundance: -
len: 13
v_gene: TRBV27
j_gene: TRBJ1-2
CDR3aa: CASSRQGAWGYTF
CDR3nt: TGTGCCAGCAGTAGACAGGGGGCGTGGGGCTACACCTTC

d_gene: -
abundance: -
len: 13
v_gene: TRBV15
j_gene: TRBJ1-5
CDR3aa: CATQGNSNQPQHF
CDR3nt: TGTGCCACTCAGGGTAATAGCAATCAGCCCCAGCATTTT

d_gene: -
abundance: -
len: 15
v_gene: TRBV3-1/TRBV3-2
j_gene: TRBJ1-3
CDR3aa: CASSQDTRNGNTIYF
CDR3nt: TGTGCCAGCAGCCAAGATACGCGGAATGGAAACACCATATATTTT

d_gene: -
abundance: -
len: 12
v_gene: TRBV7-9
j_gene: TRBJ2-5
CDR3aa: CASSFLEGTQYF
CDR3nt: TGTGCCAGCAGCTTTCTAGAGGGGACCCAGTACTTC

d_gene: TRBD2
abundance: -
len: 14
v_gene: TRBV14
j_gene: TRBJ2-4
CDR3aa: CASSQGAGANIQYF
CDR3nt: TGTGCCAGCAGCCAAGGAGCGGGGGCAAACATTCAGTACTTC

d_gene: TRBD2
abundance: -
len: 16
v_gene: TRBV3-1/TRBV3-2
j_gene: TRBJ2-1
CDR3aa: CASSQGSLAGIHEQFF
CDR3nt: TGTGCCAGCAGCCAAGGGTCCCTAGCGGGAATCCATGAGCAGTTCTTC

d_gene: -
abundance: -
len: 12
v_gene: TRBV6-6
j_gene: TRBJ2-3
CDR3aa: CASSLGSDTQYF
CDR3nt: TGTGCCAGCAGCCTCGGGTCCGATACGCAGTATTTT

d_gene: TRBD2
abundance: -
len: 16
v_gene: TRBV28
j_gene: TRBJ2-5
CDR3aa: CASGTITSGLQETQYF
CDR3nt: TGTGCCAGCGGGACTATAACTAGCGGGCTCCAAGAGACCCAGTACTTC

d_gene: TRBD1
abundance: -
len: 16
v_gene: TRBV4-2
j_gene: TRBJ1-1
CDR3aa: CASSHGKTGMNTEAFF
CDR3nt: TGTGCCAGCAGCCACGGAAAGACAGGGATGAACACTGAAGCTTTCTTT

d_gene: TRBD2
abundance: -
len: 16
v_gene: TRBV2
j_gene: TRBJ2-5
CDR3aa: CASSWAVAGEQETQYF
CDR3nt: TGTGCCAGCAGTTGGGCGGTAGCGGGGGAACAAGAGACCCAGTACTTC

d_gene: TRBD1
abundance: -
len: 18
v_gene: TRBV24-1
j_gene: TRBJ2-1
CDR3aa: CATSDPGQGATLSNEQFF
CDR3nt: TGTGCCACCAGTGATCCTGGACAGGGGGCTACACTATCCAATGAGCAGTTCTTC

d_gene: -
abundance: -
len: 14
v_gene: TRBV30
j_gene: TRBJ1-6
CDR3aa: CAWSVDGDNSPLHF
CDR3nt: TGTGCCTGGAGTGTAGACGGGGATAATTCACCCCTCCACTTT

d_gene: TRBD2
abundance: -
len: 19
v_gene: TRBV7-8
j_gene: TRBJ2-3
CDR3aa: CASSSPPFPSGGASDTQYF
CDR3nt: TGTGCCAGCAGCTCGCCGCCCTTCCCTAGCGGGGGGGCGTCAGATACGCAGTATTTT

d_gene: TRBD1
abundance: -
len: 18
v_gene: TRBV7-2
j_gene: TRBJ2-4
CDR3aa: CASSLVSRGGLAKNIQYF
CDR3nt: TGTGCCAGCAGCTTAGTTTCGAGAGGGGGCCTGGCCAAAAACATTCAGTACTTC

d_gene: TRBD1
abundance: few
len: 15
v_gene: TRBV27
j_gene: TRBJ2-2
CDR3aa: CASRPGQGNTGELFF
CDR3nt: TGTGCCAGCAGACCGGGACAGGGAAACACCGGGGAGCTGTTTTTT

d_gene: TRBD1
abundance: few
len: 15
v_gene: TRBV5-4
j_gene: TRBJ1-2
CDR3aa: CASSQGGTANYGYTF
CDR3nt: TGTGCCAGCAGCCAAGGCGGGACAGCTAACTATGGCTACACCTTC

d_gene: TRBD1
abundance: -
len: 15
v_gene: TRBV28
j_gene: TRBJ1-1
CDR3aa: CASRTGTGSYTEAFF
CDR3nt: TGTGCCAGCAGGACCGGGACAGGGTCCTACACTGAAGCTTTCTTT

d_gene: -
abundance: -
len: 13
v_gene: TRBV27
j_gene: TRBJ2-7
CDR3aa: CASRRGGTYEQYF
CDR3nt: TGTGCCAGCCGAAGGGGGGGGACCTACGAGCAGTACTTC

d_gene: -
abundance: -
len: 16
v_gene: TRBV18
j_gene: TRBJ1-1
CDR3aa: CASSPRGDSLNTEAFF
CDR3nt: TGTGCCAGCTCACCACGCGGGGATAGCCTGAACACTGAAGCTTTCTTT

d_gene: TRBD1
abundance: -
len: 16
v_gene: TRBV7-2
j_gene: TRBJ2-7
CDR3aa: CASSLVQGPSAYEQYF
CDR3nt: TGTGCCAGCAGCTTAGTACAGGGGCCGTCGGCCTACGAGCAGTACTTC

d_gene: TRBD1
abundance: -
len: 13
v_gene: TRBV10-3
j_gene: TRBJ1-2
CDR3aa: CAISQGDVDGYTF
CDR3nt: TGTGCCATCAGTCAGGGGGATGTAGATGGCTACACCTTC

d_gene: TRBD2
abundance: -
len: 14
v_gene: TRBV29-1
j_gene: TRBJ2-1
CDR3aa: CSVILLAVYNEQFF
CDR3nt: TGCAGCGTTATTCTGCTAGCGGTCTACAATGAGCAGTTCTTC

d_gene: -
abundance: -
len: 15
v_gene: TRBV11-2
j_gene: TRBJ1-4
CDR3aa: CASSLVGGFNEKLFF
CDR3nt: TGTGCCAGCAGCTTAGTTGGGGGGTTTAATGAAAAACTGTTTTTT

d_gene: -
abundance: -
len: 14
v_gene: TRBV29-1
j_gene: TRBJ1-1
CDR3aa: CSVVRAAGSTEAFF
CDR3nt: TGCAGCGTTGTTCGGGCCGCGGGAAGTACTGAAGCTTTCTTT

d_gene: -
abundance: -
len: 12
v_gene: TRBV6-2/TRBV6-3
j_gene: TRBJ2-1
CDR3aa: CASSFGSHEQFF
CDR3nt: TGTGCCAGCAGCTTCGGTTCACATGAGCAGTTCTTC

d_gene: TRBD2
abundance: few
len: 16
v_gene: TRBV5-1
j_gene: TRBJ2-2
CDR3aa: CASSFTGRDFDWELFF
CDR3nt: TGCGCCAGCAGCTTTACCGGGAGGGACTTTGATTGGGAGCTGTTTTTT

d_gene: -
abundance: -
len: 12
v_gene: TRBV5-6
j_gene: TRBJ1-1
CDR3aa: CASSFGGTEAFF
CDR3nt: TGTGCCAGCAGCTTTGGAGGCACTGAAGCTTTCTTT

d_gene: TRBD1
abundance: -
len: 17
v_gene: TRBV5-8
j_gene: TRBJ2-3
CDR3aa: CASSTDHRGDSTDTQYF
CDR3nt: TGTGCCAGCAGCACCGACCACAGGGGAGATAGCACAGATACGCAGTATTTT

d_gene: -
abundance: -
len: 14
v_gene: TRBV7-2
j_gene: TRBJ2-3
CDR3aa: CASSLLVRTDTQYF
CDR3nt: TGTGCCAGCAGCTTGCTAGTGCGCACAGATACGCAGTATTTT

d_gene: TRBD1
abundance: -
len: 14
v_gene: TRBV14
j_gene: TRBJ2-7
CDR3aa: CASSQADRDYEQYF
CDR3nt: TGTGCCAGCAGCCAAGCGGACAGGGACTACGAGCAGTACTTC

d_gene: -
abundance: few
len: 14
v_gene: TRBV6-1
j_gene: TRBJ1-1
CDR3aa: CASSEVGLTTEAFF
CDR3nt: TGTGCCAGCAGTGAGGTGGGGCTAACAACTGAAGCTTTCTTT

d_gene: TRBD1
abundance: -
len: 15
v_gene: TRBV3-1/TRBV3-2
j_gene: TRBJ1-4
CDR3aa: CASSQEDRDNEKLFF
CDR3nt: TGTGCCAGCAGCCAAGAGGACAGGGATAATGAAAAACTGTTTTTT

d_gene: TRBD1
abundance: -
len: 14
v_gene: TRBV6-5
j_gene: TRBJ1-5
CDR3aa: CASSPQGSNQPQHF
CDR3nt: TGTGCCAGCAGTCCACAGGGGAGCAATCAGCCCCAGCATTTT

d_gene: -
abundance: -
len: 15
v_gene: TRBV29-1
j_gene: TRBJ2-1
CDR3aa: CSGMGGAFGYNEQFF
CDR3nt: TGCAGCGGCATGGGTGGGGCGTTTGGCTACAATGAGCAGTTCTTC

d_gene: -
abundance: -
len: 14
v_gene: TRBV2
j_gene: TRBJ1-1
CDR3aa: CASSDGRGSTEAFF
CDR3nt: TGTGCCAGCAGTGATGGTCGGGGGAGCACTGAAGCTTTCTTT

d_gene: TRBD2
abundance: -
len: 14
v_gene: TRBV10-1
j_gene: TRBJ2-3
CDR3aa: CASSLAGDTDTQYF
CDR3nt: TGCGCCAGCAGTCTAGCGGGGGACACAGATACGCAGTATTTT

d_gene: -
abundance: -
len: 14
v_gene: TRBV9
j_gene: TRBJ1-6
CDR3aa: CASSVAREGGPLHF
CDR3nt: TGTGCCAGCAGCGTAGCCAGGGAAGGGGGTCCCCTCCACTTT

d_gene: -
abundance: -
len: 14
v_gene: TRBV3-1/TRBV3-2
j_gene: TRBJ2-3
CDR3aa: CASSQDLGTDTQYF
CDR3nt: TGTGCCAGCAGCCAAGATCTAGGTACAGATACGCAGTATTTT

d_gene: -
abundance: -
len: 16
v_gene: TRBV6-2/TRBV6-3
j_gene: TRBJ2-7
CDR3aa: CASSYSPTPGAYEQYF
CDR3nt: TGTGCCAGCAGTTACTCCCCGACCCCGGGGGCCTACGAGCAGTACTTC

d_gene: TRBD1
abundance: -
len: 12
v_gene: TRBV6-5
j_gene: TRBJ1-5
CDR3aa: CASRQGAQPQHF
CDR3nt: TGTGCCAGTCGACAGGGGGCACAGCCCCAGCATTTT